These 31 T cell receptor beta chains were sequenced from one sample in a study of T cell repertoires in cytomegalovirus infection (dated by TCRdb to between 2018 and 2021). The antigens these receptors bind are not known. These reads were obtained on an Illumina HiSeq 1500. TCRdb handled the public reads itself, with Q25 trimming in fastp and clone calling in MiXCR, and kept productive beta chains. Entries are consolidated by CDR3 protein sequence, retaining the most common genes and DNA. This sample lists about 890,000 distinct CDR3 sequences; 31% were detected once. Around an eighth of the sample belongs to the ten largest clones. Explained via the paper, the treatment or condition label denotes: in vitro stimulation with specific CMV peptide epitopes to enrich CMV-specific T cells. The sample was cultured CD8+ T cells from PBMCs, taken from culture after CMV antigen stimulation. The receptors were gathered from a human donor in good health (CMV status not recorded). Some clones in this sample may be carry-over from other donors' samples.

The V gene is TRBV6-6, the J gene TRBJ2-3, with 8 bases fitting TRBD2. The CDR3 is 15 amino acids. Germline CDR1 and CDR2: MNHNY and SVGAGI (reference sequence). With 1 base clipped from V and 3 bases from J, the junction kept 3 bases outside the gene matches. As DNA, the CDR3 is TGTGCCAGCAGTTACTGGTTAGCGGGGACAGATACGCAGTATTTT. Amino acids: CASSYWLAGTDTQYF.

The chain carries TRBV10-3 and TRBJ2-7; the D is unclear. V was pared by 0 bases and J by 0 bases, with 15 bases between. This CDR3 has 17 amino acids. Per germline, CDR1 ENHRY and CDR2 SYGVKD. CDR3 in DNA: TGTGCCATCAGTGAGTCGGCGTCAGAATCCCTCTCCTACGAGCAGTACTTC. Translating it yields CAISESASESLSYEQYF.

This chain connects TRBV7-7 to TRBJ1-3; 7 bases fit TRBD1. Germline V CDR1 and CDR2: SSHAT, FNYEAQ (reference sequence). The CDR3 loop spans 16 amino acids. V shed 6 bases, J shed 0 bases, and the junction held 8 bases outside the gene matches. This CDR3 reads CASRTTRGSSGNTIYF. In DNA, the CDR3 is TGTGCCAGCAGAACTACCAGGGGGAGCTCTGGAAACACCATATATTTT.

The J gene is TRBJ2-5, the V gene TRBV19; TRBD2 aligns across 11 bases. Germline assignment: CDR1 LNHDA and CDR2 SQIVND (reference sequence). With 5 bases clipped from V and 5 bases from J, the junction kept 10 bases outside the gene matches. The CDR3 sequence is 16 residues long. CDR3: CASSPQTSGAVETQYF. In DNA, the CDR3 is TGTGCCAGTAGTCCCCAGACTAGCGGGGCTGTGGAGACCCAGTACTTC.

This clonotype turned up a few times. V and J are TRBV27 and TRBJ2-7, with unresolved D. The CDR3 sequence is 13 residues long. Between the trimmed V and J ends, which lost 5 bases and 0 bases, there was a span of 8 bases. Per germline, CDR1 MNHEY and CDR2 SMNVEV (reference sequence). CDR3 nucleotide sequence: TGTGCCAGCAGTCGGTCCGTCTCCTACGAGCAGTACTTC. Protein sequence: CASSRSVSYEQYF.

Concerning this clonotype itself: An end of the junction does not agree with germline; a read error may underlie this. The chain couples TRBV5-1 to TRBJ1-1; D is undetermined. This CDR3 comprises 15 residues. Looked up from germline, CDR1 is SGHRS and CDR2 is YFSETQ. CDR3 in DNA: TGCGCCAGCAGTTTGGGTCCGGGTCCGAGCACTGAAGCTTTCTTT. It yields the protein CASSLGPGPSTEAFF.

The rearrangement links TRBV27 to TRBJ2-7; weak D call: TRBD1 (6 bases). V lost 4 bases and J 1 base, leaving 14 bases between the germline ends. Germline CDR1 MNHEY, CDR2 SMNVEV (reference sequence). The CDR3 is 15 residues long. The DNA for the CDR3 is TGTGCCAGCAGTTATGCACAGGGTGGTTCCTACGAGCAGTACTTC. Amino acids: CASSYAQGGSYEQYF.

The chain carries TRBV4-1 and TRBJ1-2, with D possibly TRBD1 on 6 matching bases. Per germline, CDR1 MGHRA and CDR2 YSYEKL. The CDR3 sequence is 15 residues long. The V end was cut by 4 bases, the J end by 8 bases, with 20 bases between. The DNA for the CDR3 is TGCGCCAGCAGCCCCTCCGACAGGTCTGTGTACGGCTACACCTTC. Its translation: CASSPSDRSVYGYTF.

This rearrangement joins TRBV5-6 to TRBJ2-7; D not resolved. Deletions cut 1 base from V and 1 base from J, with 9 bases between. Germline CDR1 and CDR2: SGHDT and YYEEEE. CDR3 length equals 14 residues. Here the CDR3 DNA reads TGTGCCAGCAGCTTGAGGTCCATTTCCTACGAGCAGTACTTC. Protein: CASSLRSISYEQYF. The variable domain in full, with the rest retrieved from reference TRBV5-6 and TRBJ2-7, is DAGVTQSPTHLIKTRGQQVTLRCSPKSGHDTVSWYQQALGQGPQFIFQYYEEEERQRGNFPDRFSGHQFPNYSSELNVNALLLGDSALYLCASSLRSISYEQYFGPGTRLTVT.

CDR3 amino acids: CASSLGQSHRGEQYF. The CDR3 coding sequence is TGTGCCAGCAGCTTAGGCCAATCCCACAGGGGCGAGCAGTACTTC. The V and J genes are TRBV13 and TRBJ2-7; 7 bases align to TRBD1. J gave up 6 bases and V 0 bases, and 8 bases lay outside the gene matches. The CDR3 has 15 amino acids. Germline CDR1 and CDR2: PRHDT and FYEKMQ (reference sequence).

This clonotype turned up a few times. The chain is built from TRBV6-1 and TRBJ2-7; D unresolved. The CDR3 consists of 14 residues. Trimming pared 5 bases from V and 3 bases from J, leaving 14 bases between. From germline, CDR1 is MNHNS and CDR2 SASEGT. CDR3 amino acids: CASSWASNSYEQYV. In nucleotides, the CDR3 is TGTGCCAGCAGTTGGGCCAGCAATAGCTACGAGCAGTACGTC.

J is TRBJ2-2 and V is TRBV6-2 or TRBV6-3; 8 bases fit TRBD1. The germline V gene has CDR1 MNHEY and CDR2 SVGEGT. Trimming took 2 bases from V and 0 from J; bases not matched to a gene: 5. The CDR3 is 17 residues long. CDR3 nucleotides: TGTGCCAGCAGTTACCCTGGACAGGGCGCGAACACCGGGGAGCTGTTTTTT. Translated: CASSYPGQGANTGELFF.

The table lists this clonotype with a few counts. The gene calls are TRBV5-8 and TRBJ2-5; tentatively, D is TRBD2 (5 bases). This CDR3 is 14 amino acids long. V was trimmed by 6 bases and J by 5 bases, leaving 17 bases between them. Germline V gene data show CDR1 as SGHTS and CDR2 as YDEGEE. DNA of the CDR3: TGTGCCAGCACCCCCGGGCGGGTCCGGGAGACCCAGTACTTC. Its translation is CASTPGRVRETQYF. The variable domain in full, with the rest retrieved from reference TRBV5-8 and TRBJ2-5, is EAGVTQSPTHLIKTRGQQATLRCSPISGHTSVYWYQQALGLGLQFLLWYDEGEERNRGNFPPRFSGRQFPNYSSELNVNALELEDSALYLCASTPGRVRETQYFGPGTRLLVL.

This clonotype occurred a few times. The CDR3, as DNA: TGTGCCAGCAGTTTGGACGCTCGGAGGGCAGATACGCAGTATTTT. Translating gives CASSLDARRADTQYF. This sequence joins TRBV27 and TRBJ2-3; a possible D gene is TRBD2 (6 bases). V lost 3 bases and J 4 bases, leaving 14 bases between the germline ends. This CDR3 region has 15 residues. Germline lookup yields CDR1 MNHEY and CDR2 SMNVEV (reference sequence).

This clonotype appeared many times. The J gene is TRBJ1-6, the V gene TRBV7-2, with D possibly TRBD1 on 6 matching bases. V was shortened by 6 bases and J by 7 bases, with 16 bases between the two germline ends. The CDR3 totals 15 residues. In germline, CDR1 is SGHTA, CDR2 FQGNSA. The CDR3 DNA follows: TGTGCCAGCAGTGCTAGCCGGGACAAAAATTCACCCCTCCACTTT. The encoded protein is CASSASRDKNSPLHF.

The V gene is TRBV7-6, the J gene TRBJ1-1; possible D gene TRBD1, 6 bases. V was cut by 5 bases and J by 5 bases, with 18 bases left in between. The CDR3 length is 15 residues. CDR1 SGHVS and CDR2 FNYEAQ come from the germline V gene. The CDR3 bases are TGTGCCAGCAGCCCCCGCCCGCCCGGGACAACTGAAGCTTTCTTT. Its protein is CASSPRPPGTTEAFF.

This clonotype occurred a few times. The chain carries TRBV6-4 and TRBJ2-1; D is possibly TRBD1 (5 bases). The germline gives CDR1 MRHNA, CDR2 SNTAGT. Trimming pared 1 base from V and 0 bases from J, leaving 13 bases between. This CDR3 has 17 amino acids. In DNA, the CDR3 is TGTGCCAGCAGTGACTTACCATCGGACATCTCCTACAATGAGCAGTTCTTC. This gives the protein CASSDLPSDISYNEQFF.

This chain links TRBV6-6 with TRBJ1-5; no reliable D call. This CDR3 has 15 residues. The germline gives CDR1 MNHNY, CDR2 SVGAGI (reference sequence). The V end lost 2 bases, the J end lost 5 bases, and 13 bases lay between the germline ends. The CDR3 sequence: CASSYGTERDQPQHF. DNA for the CDR3: TGTGCCAGCAGTTACGGTACTGAACGCGATCAGCCCCAGCATTTT.

In this sample, this clonotype turned up a few times. This chain joins TRBV12-3 or TRBV12-4 and TRBJ2-7; D not certain. The CDR3 has 15 amino acids. V was shortened by 1 base and J by 3 bases, with 13 bases between the two germline ends. CDR3 protein: CASSLGGIGNYEQYF. The CDR3, as DNA: TGTGCCAGCAGTTTAGGGGGTATAGGGAACTACGAGCAGTACTTC.

This clonotype was counted between two and nine times. The V call is TRBV7-8, the J call TRBJ2-5; either TRBD1 or TRBD2 may fit D (5 bases each). V dropped 0 bases and J dropped 8 bases, with 28 bases sitting between them. Germline CDR1 is SGHVS and CDR2 is FQNEAQ. This CDR3 comprises 19 residues. CDR3 region: CASSLAGLEGPAVLGTQYF. In DNA form, the CDR3 reads TGTGCCAGCAGCTTAGCCGGTTTAGAGGGACCGGCTGTTCTAGGCACCCAGTACTTC.

This chain joins TRBV7-9 and TRBJ1-2; D unclear. Between the trimmed V and J ends, which lost 1 base and 7 bases, there was a span of 10 bases. The germline V gene has CDR1 SEHNR and CDR2 FQNEAQ (reference sequence). This CDR3 comprises 13 residues. The chain's CDR3 is CASSLGIERGYTF. CDR3 coding DNA: TGTGCCAGCAGCTTAGGGATAGAACGTGGCTACACCTTC. The whole variable domain, filled in from reference TRBV7-9 and TRBJ1-2, reads DTGVSQNPRHKITKRGQNVTFRCDPISEHNRLYWYRQTLGQGPEFLTYFQNEAQLEKSRLLSDRFSAERPKGSFSTLEIQRTEQGDSAMYLCASSLGIERGYTFGSGTRLTVV.

CDR3 in amino acids: CASSIVMDRDYGANVLTF. The CDR3 bases are TGTGCCAGTAGTATAGTCATGGACAGGGACTATGGGGCCAACGTCCTGACTTTC. This sequence joins TRBV19 and TRBJ2-6; D might be TRBD1 (8 bases). CDR1 is LNHDA and CDR2 is SQIVND in the germline V gene (reference sequence). This CDR3 comprises 18 residues. With 1 base removed from V and 3 bases from J, the gap between germline ends came to 16 bases.

Notes on this clonotype: The junction departs from germline at one end; a sequencing error may be responsible. This chain uses TRBV7-9 with TRBJ2-5, with TRBD1 identical over 10 bases. CDR3 size: 15 residues. Looked up from germline, CDR1 is SEHNR and CDR2 is FQNEAQ (reference sequence). CDR3: CASRRGDRGIENQYF. The CDR3 nucleotides are TGTGCCAGCAGGCGCGGGGACAGGGGAATAGAGAACCAGTACTTC. Combining the CDR3 with reference TRBV7-9 and TRBJ2-5 gives the whole variable domain DTGVSQNPRHKITKRGQNVTFRCDPISEHNRLYWYRQTLGQGPEFLTYFQNEAQLEKSRLLSDRFSAERPKGSFSTLEIQRTEQGDSAMYLCASRRGDRGIENQYFGPGTRLLVL.

The chain has TRBV7-9 and TRBJ2-1; TRBD2 aligns across 8 bases. CDR1 and CDR2 from the germline V gene are SEHNR and FQNEAQ (reference sequence). Unmatched junction bases numbered 7, after V lost 1 base and J lost 8 bases. The length of the CDR3 is 15 residues. The CDR3 DNA reads as TGTGCCAGCAGCTTAGTAGCGGGGTGGCTTGATGAGCAGTTCTTC. This gives the protein CASSLVAGWLDEQFF.

The chain carries TRBV27 and TRBJ1-2; D gene uncertain. Trimming removed 6 bases from V and 4 bases from J, with 12 bases in between. Germline V gene lookup returns CDR1 MNHEY and CDR2 SMNVEV (reference sequence). CDR3 length: 13 residues. CDR3 loop: CASRQGLIYGYTF. For the CDR3, the DNA is TGTGCCAGCAGACAAGGACTTATCTATGGCTACACCTTC.

The chain combines TRBV6-6 with TRBJ2-3; D gene unclear. This CDR3 spans 11 amino acids. CDR1 is MNHNY, CDR2 SVGAGI, per germline (reference sequence). V shed 7 bases and J shed 4 bases, with 6 bases lying between them. The CDR3 protein is CASITADTQYF. Here the CDR3 DNA reads TGTGCCAGCATCACGGCAGATACGCAGTATTTT.

The CDR3 protein is CASSDPRGVKGDYGYTF. In DNA, the CDR3 is TGTGCCAGCAGTGACCCTCGGGGAGTCAAAGGGGACTATGGCTACACCTTC. The J gene is TRBJ1-2, the V gene TRBV25-1, with a possible D match to TRBD1 (5 bases). The CDR3 totals 17 residues. The germline gives CDR1 MGHDK, CDR2 SYGVNS. V dropped 3 bases and J dropped 3 bases, with 20 bases sitting between them.

The chain recombines TRBV7-6 with TRBJ2-1, with a weak D call TRBD1 (5 bases). Trimming took off 4 bases at V and 12 bases at J, with 13 bases between the two ends. The CDR3 has 12 residues. CDR1 and CDR2 (germline): SGHVS, FNYEAQ. DNA for the CDR3: TGTGCCAGCAGCTCCTCAGGGTTGTGGCAGTTCTTC. This translates into CASSSSGLWQFF.

This clonotype has more than one count but fewer than ten. The chain is built from TRBV6-1 and TRBJ1-2; D unresolved. CDR1 MNHNS and CDR2 SASEGT come from the germline V gene. This CDR3 is 15 amino acids long. Trimming left V 2 bases short and J 2 bases short, with 12 bases between. This chain's CDR3 is CASSEWLSSNYGYTF. In DNA, the CDR3 is TGTGCCAGCAGTGAATGGCTCAGCTCGAACTATGGCTACACCTTC.

This clonotype was detected many times. The chain employs TRBV7-3 and TRBJ2-3; no clear D. Trimming removed 1 base from V and 4 bases from J, with 12 bases in between. From germline, CDR1 is SGHTA and CDR2 FQGTGA. CDR3 length: 15 residues. The CDR3 coding sequence is TGTGCCAGCAGCTTAATCGGCGGCACCTCAGATACGCAGTATTTT. Translating gives CASSLIGGTSDTQYF.

This clonotype was detected many times. The chain joins TRBV7-9 to TRBJ2-7; weak D call: TRBD1 (6 bases). V was pared by 1 base and J by 4 bases, with 8 bases between. This CDR3 region has 13 residues. The germline CDR1 and CDR2 sequences are SEHNR and FQNEAQ (reference sequence). CDR3 region: CASSLGTAYEQYV. DNA for the CDR3: TGTGCCAGCAGCTTAGGGACAGCTTACGAGCAGTACGTC.